This T cell receptor beta chain stems from a study of T-cell memory formation after mild COVID-19. Study-level information: Most TCR clusters belonged to a single donor.

A note on this clonotype: Its matching antigen is unknown.

General study results and limits: Contracting clones from day 15 to 85 showed balanced CD4/CD8; later expanders favored CD4+. Contracting CD4+ clones were located mainly in CM and EM, and CD8+ clones in EMRA.

TCRdb re-derived calls from the 5' RACE reads in MiXCR, one entry per CDR3 protein. The sample holds tens of thousands of distinct CDR3 sequences, around 27% seen once. This TCR derives from a man aged 18-30 years who had mild COVID-19 (a few samples of this study predate the infection). Cell type and time point are not known. The source material was PBMCs or a T cell subset sorted from them (not recorded which).

The CDR3: CASGEGLGAFF. CDR3 coding DNA: TGTGCCAGTGGGGAGGGTCTAGGGGCTTTCTTT. The rearrangement uses TRBV12-3 or TRBV12-4 and TRBJ1-1, with D unclear. CDR3 length equals 11 residues. The ends were cut back, 9 bases at V and 11 bases at J, with 16 bases in the middle.